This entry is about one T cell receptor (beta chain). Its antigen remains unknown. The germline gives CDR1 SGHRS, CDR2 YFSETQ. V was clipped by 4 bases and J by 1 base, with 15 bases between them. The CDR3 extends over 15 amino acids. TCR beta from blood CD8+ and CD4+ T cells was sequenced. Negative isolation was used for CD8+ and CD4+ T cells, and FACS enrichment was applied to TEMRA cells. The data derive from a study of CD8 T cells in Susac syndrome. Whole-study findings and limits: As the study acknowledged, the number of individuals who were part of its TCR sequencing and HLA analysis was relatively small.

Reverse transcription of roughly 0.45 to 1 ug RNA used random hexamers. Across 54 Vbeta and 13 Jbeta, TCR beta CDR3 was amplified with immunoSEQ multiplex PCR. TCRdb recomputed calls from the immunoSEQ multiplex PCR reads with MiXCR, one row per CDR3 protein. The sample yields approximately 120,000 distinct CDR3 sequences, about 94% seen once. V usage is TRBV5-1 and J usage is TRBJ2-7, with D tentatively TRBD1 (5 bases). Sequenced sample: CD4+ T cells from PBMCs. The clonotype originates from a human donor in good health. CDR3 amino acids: CASSLVVAGSYEQYF. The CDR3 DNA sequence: TGCGCCAGCAGCCTTGTGGTGGCAGGGTCCTACGAGCAGTACTTC.